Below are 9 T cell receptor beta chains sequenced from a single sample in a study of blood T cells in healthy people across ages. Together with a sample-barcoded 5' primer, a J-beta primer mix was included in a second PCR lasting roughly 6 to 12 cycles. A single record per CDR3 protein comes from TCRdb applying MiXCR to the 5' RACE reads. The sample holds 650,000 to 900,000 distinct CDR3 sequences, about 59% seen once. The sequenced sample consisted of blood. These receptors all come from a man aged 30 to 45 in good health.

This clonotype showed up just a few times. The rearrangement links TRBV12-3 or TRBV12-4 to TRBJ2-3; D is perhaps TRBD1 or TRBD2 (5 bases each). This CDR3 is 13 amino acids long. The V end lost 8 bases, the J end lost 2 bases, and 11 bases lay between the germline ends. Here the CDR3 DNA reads TGTGCCAGCCGGGACGATTTCACAGATACGCAGTATTTT. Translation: CASRDDFTDTQYF.

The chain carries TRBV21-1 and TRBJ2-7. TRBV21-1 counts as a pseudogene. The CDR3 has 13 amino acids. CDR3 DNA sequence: TGTGCCAGCAGCAAGGATGAACGGTACGAGCAGTACTTC. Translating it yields CASSKDERYEQYF.

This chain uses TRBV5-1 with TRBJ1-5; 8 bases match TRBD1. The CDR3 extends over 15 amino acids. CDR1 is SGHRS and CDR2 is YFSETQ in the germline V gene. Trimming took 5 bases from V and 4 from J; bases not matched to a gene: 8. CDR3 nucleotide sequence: TGCGCCAGCAGATCCACAGGGGGGGATAATCAGCCCCAGCATTTT. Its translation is CASRSTGGDNQPQHF. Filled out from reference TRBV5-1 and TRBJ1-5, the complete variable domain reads KAGVTQTPRYLIKTRGQQVTLSCSPISGHRSVSWYQQTPGQGLQFLFEYFSETQRNKGNFPGRFSGRQFSNSRSEMNVSTLELGDSALYLCASRSTGGDNQPQHFGDGTRLSIL.

CDR3 in amino acids: CSARAPIGTDTQYF. DNA of the CDR3: TGCAGTGCTAGAGCCCCAATCGGCACAGATACGCAGTATTTT. This chain joins TRBV20-1 and TRBJ2-3, with unresolved D. Trimming pared 1 base from V and 1 base from J, leaving 9 bases between. The CDR3 extends over 14 amino acids. Germline CDR1 and CDR2: DFQATT and SNEGSKA (reference sequence).

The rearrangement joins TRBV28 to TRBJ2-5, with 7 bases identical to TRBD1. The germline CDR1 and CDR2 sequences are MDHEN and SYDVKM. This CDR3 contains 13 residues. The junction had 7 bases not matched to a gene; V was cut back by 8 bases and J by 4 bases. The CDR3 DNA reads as TGTGCCAGCGAAGCAGGGGGTGGAGAGACCCAGTACTTC. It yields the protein CASEAGGGETQYF.

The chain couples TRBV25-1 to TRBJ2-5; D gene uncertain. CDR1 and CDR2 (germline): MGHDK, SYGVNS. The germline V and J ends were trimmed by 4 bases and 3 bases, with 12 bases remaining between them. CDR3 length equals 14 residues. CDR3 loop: CASSAADGEETQYF. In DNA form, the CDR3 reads TGTGCCAGCAGTGCGGCGGACGGAGAAGAGACCCAGTACTTC.

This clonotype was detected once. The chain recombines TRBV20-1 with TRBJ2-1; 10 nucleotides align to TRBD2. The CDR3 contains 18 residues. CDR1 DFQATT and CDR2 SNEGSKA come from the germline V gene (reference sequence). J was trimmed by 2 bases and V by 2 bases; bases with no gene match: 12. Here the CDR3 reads CSARRLAGLKGAYNEQFF. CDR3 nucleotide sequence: TGCAGTGCTAGACGACTAGCGGGCCTTAAGGGCGCCTACAATGAGCAGTTCTTC.

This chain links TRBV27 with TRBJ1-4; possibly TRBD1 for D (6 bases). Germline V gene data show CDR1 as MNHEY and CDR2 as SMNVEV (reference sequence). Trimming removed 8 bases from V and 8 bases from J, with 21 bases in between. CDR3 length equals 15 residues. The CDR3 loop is CASSLWAGAEEKLFF. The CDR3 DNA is TGTGCCAGCTCCCTTTGGGCAGGGGCGGAGGAAAAACTGTTTTTT.

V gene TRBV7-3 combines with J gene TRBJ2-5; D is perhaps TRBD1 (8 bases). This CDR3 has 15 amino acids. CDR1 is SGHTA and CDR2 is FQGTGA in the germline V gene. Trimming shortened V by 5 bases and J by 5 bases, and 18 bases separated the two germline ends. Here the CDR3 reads CASSRSGTGWETQYF. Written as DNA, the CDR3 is TGTGCCAGCAGCAGAAGCGGGACAGGATGGGAGACCCAGTACTTC.